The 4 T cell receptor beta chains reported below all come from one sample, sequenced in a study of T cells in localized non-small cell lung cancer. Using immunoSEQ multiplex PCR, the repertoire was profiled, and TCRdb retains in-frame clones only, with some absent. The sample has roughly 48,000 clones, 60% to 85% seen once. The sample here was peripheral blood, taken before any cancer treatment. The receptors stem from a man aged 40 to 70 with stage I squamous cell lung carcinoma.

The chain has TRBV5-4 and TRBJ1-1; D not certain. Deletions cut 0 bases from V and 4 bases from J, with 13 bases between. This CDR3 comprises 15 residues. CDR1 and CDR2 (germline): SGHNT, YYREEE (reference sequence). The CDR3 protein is CASSLAAASGTEAFF. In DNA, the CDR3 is TGTGCCAGCAGCTTGGCTGCGGCCTCAGGCACTGAAGCTTTCTTT.

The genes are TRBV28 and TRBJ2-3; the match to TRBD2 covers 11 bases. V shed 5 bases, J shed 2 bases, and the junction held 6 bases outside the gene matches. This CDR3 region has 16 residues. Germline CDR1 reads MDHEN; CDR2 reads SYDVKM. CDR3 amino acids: CASSPMTSGDTDTQYF. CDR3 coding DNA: TGTGCCAGCAGTCCGATGACTAGCGGGGACACAGATACGCAGTATTTT. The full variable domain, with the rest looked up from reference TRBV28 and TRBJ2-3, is DVKVTQSSRYLVKRTGEKVFLECVQDMDHENMFWYRQDPGLGLRLIYFSYDVKMKEKGDIPEGYSVSREKKERFSLILESASTNQTSMYLCASSPMTSGDTDTQYFGPGTRLTVL.

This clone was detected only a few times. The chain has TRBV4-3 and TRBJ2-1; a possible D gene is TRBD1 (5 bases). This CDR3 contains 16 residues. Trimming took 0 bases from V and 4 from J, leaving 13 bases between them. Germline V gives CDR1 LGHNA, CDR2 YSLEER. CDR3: CASSQDSRTIYNEQFF. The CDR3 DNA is TGCGCCAGCAGCCAAGATAGTAGGACAATTTACAATGAGCAGTTCTTC.

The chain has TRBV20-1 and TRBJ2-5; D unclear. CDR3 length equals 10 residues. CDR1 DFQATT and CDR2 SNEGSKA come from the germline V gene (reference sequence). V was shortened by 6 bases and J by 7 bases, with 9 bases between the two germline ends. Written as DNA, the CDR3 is TGCAGTGCCCCCCTGGGGACCCAGTACTTC. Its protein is CSAPLGTQYF.